The T cell receptor beta chain described here comes from a study of identical twins. With regard to this clonotype: No antigen is known for it.

Each CDR3 protein is one row after TCRdb ran MiXCR on the 5' RACE reads. The table has about 690,000 distinct CDR3 sequences, around 6% seen once. Study results and caveats: Excess twin sharing in beta out-of-frame sequences was weaker.

This TCR derives from a man younger than 35 in good health. Material for sequencing was naive T cells sorted from blood.

The CDR3, as DNA: TGTGCCAGTTATAAAGTACCCTCCCAAAAGGAGCAGTTCTTC. This sequence encodes CASYKVPSQKEQFF. The chain combines TRBV12-3 or TRBV12-4 with TRBJ2-1; unclear D gene. V lost 9 bases to trimming and J lost 10 bases, with 22 bases between them. CDR3 size: 14 residues.